These 23 T cell receptor beta chains came from one sample sequenced in a study of radiation and T cells in renal cell carcinoma. The assay was immunoSEQ multiplex PCR, and TCRdb's table has in-frame clones only and misses some. This sample has around 70,000 clones, with roughly 80% found just once. Time point given: blood 2 weeks post-SBRT. The treatment here: 15 Gy SBRT to primary tumor, nephrectomy 4 weeks later. Material: blood, obtained from a patient whose treatment included radiotherapy and nephrectomy. The source is a man in his sixties with renal cell carcinoma.

V is TRBV20-1 and J is TRBJ2-1; no clear D. The germline V gene encodes CDR1 DFQATT and CDR2 SNEGSKA (reference sequence). There are 11 residues in the CDR3. Deletions cut 3 bases from V and 4 bases from J, with 4 bases between. The CDR3, as DNA: TGCAGTGCTAGCGGGTACAATGAGCAGTTCTTC. Its protein is CSASGYNEQFF.

This chain uses TRBV21-1 with TRBJ1-5; the DNA was not used to check the table's D call, TRBD1. TRBV21-1 is termed a pseudogene. CDR3 length: 15 amino acids. The CDR3 reads CASSTDMRRNQPQHF. The CDR3 nucleotides are TGTGCCAGCAGCACGGACATGAGGAGAAATCAGCCCCAGCATTTT.

The V and J genes are TRBV28 and TRBJ2-3; TRBD1 matches 7 bases. The ends lost 6 bases at V and 5 bases at J; junction bases unmatched: 5. CDR1 MDHEN and CDR2 SYDVKM come from the germline V gene. The CDR3 totals 13 residues. CDR3 bases: TGTGCCAGCAGCCCGACAGGGAAAGATACGCAGTATTTT. This gives the protein CASSPTGKDTQYF.

V gene TRBV19 combines with J gene TRBJ1-4; 7 bases are shared with TRBD1. CDR1 and CDR2 (germline): LNHDA, SQIVND (reference sequence). The CDR3 runs 15 residues. Trimming took 5 bases from V and 0 from J; bases not matched to a gene: 3. CDR3 sequence (DNA): TGTGCCAGTAGTGGACAGGACGCAACTAATGAAAAACTGTTTTTT. It yields the protein CASSGQDATNEKLFF.

The chain couples TRBV6-5 to TRBJ2-1; either TRBD1 or TRBD2 may fit D (5 bases each). Germline values: CDR1 MNHEY, CDR2 SVGAGI. The V and J ends lost 0 bases and 4 bases respectively, with 10 bases between them. The CDR3 is made up of 15 amino acids. The CDR3 region has the DNA TGTGCCAGCAGTTACTCAGGGACCCAGTACAATGAGCAGTTCTTC. Protein product: CASSYSGTQYNEQFF.

The V and J genes are TRBV20-1 and TRBJ2-4; maybe TRBD1 (6 bases). This CDR3 contains 11 residues. Germline V gene data show CDR1 as DFQATT and CDR2 as SNEGSKA (reference sequence). As DNA, the CDR3 is TGCACCGTTGGGGGCCCAAACATTCAGTACTTC. Its protein is CTVGGPNIQYF.

The chain joins TRBV15 to TRBJ1-1; D unclear. This CDR3 spans 11 amino acids. Trimming removed 6 bases at V and 0 bases at J, with 2 bases between. Germline V gives CDR1 LNHNV, CDR2 YYDKDF (reference sequence). DNA for the CDR3: TGTGCCACCAGTATGAACACTGAAGCTTTCTTT. It translates to CATSMNTEAFF.

The rearrangement joins TRBV2 to TRBJ2-7; unclear D gene. This CDR3 is built from 14 residues. With 2 bases removed from V and 3 bases from J, the gap between germline ends came to 11 bases. The V gene's germline CDR1 is SNHLY and CDR2 FYNNEI. The CDR3 protein is CASSERWTNYEQYF. The DNA for the CDR3 is TGTGCCAGCAGTGAACGCTGGACCAACTACGAGCAGTACTTC. Full variable domain (missing parts from reference TRBV2 and TRBJ2-7): EPEVTQTPSHQVTQMGQEVILRCVPISNHLYFYWYRQILGQKVEFLVSFYNNEISEKSEIFDDQFSVERPDGSNFTLKIRSTKLEDSAMYFCASSERWTNYEQYFGPGTRLTVT.

In its sample, this clone was seen once. The rearrangement links TRBV6-5 to TRBJ1-4; D remains ambiguous. Looked up from germline, CDR1 is MNHEY and CDR2 is SVGAGI. The CDR3 is 12 amino acids. V lost 7 bases and J lost 8, with 11 bases in between. CDR3 protein: CASTSPTEKLFF. In nucleotides, the CDR3 is TGTGCCAGCACCTCTCCCACCGAAAAACTGTTTTTT.

Only a few counts were recorded for this clone. One base away lies a much larger clone, so this may be a sequencing read error. J is TRBJ1-1 and V is TRBV7-9, with D hard to call. Per germline, CDR1 SEHNR and CDR2 FQNEAQ (reference sequence). Trimming took off 1 base at V and 1 base at J, with 4 bases between the two ends. This CDR3 is 13 amino acids long. In nucleotides, the CDR3 is TGTGCCAGCAGCTTAGTACAGAACACTGAAGCTTTCTTT. It codes for CASSLVQNTEAFF. The full variable domain, in which reference TRBV7-9 and TRBJ1-1 provide the parts outside the CDR3, is DTGVSQNPRHKITKRGQNVTFRCDPISEHNRLYWYRQTLGQGPEFLTYFQNEAQLEKSRLLSDRFSAERPKGSFSTLEIQRTEQGDSAMYLCASSLVQNTEAFFGQGTRLTVV.

The rearrangement uses TRBV6-6 and TRBJ1-5, with D unclear. The CDR3 loop spans 14 amino acids. Deletions cut 0 bases from V and 2 bases from J, with 5 bases between. Germline CDR1 is MNHNY and CDR2 is SVGAGI (reference sequence). CDR3 in amino acids: CASSYSFGNQPQHF. As DNA, the CDR3 is TGTGCCAGCAGTTACTCCTTTGGCAATCAGCCCCAGCATTTT.

This clone was detected a few times. V and J are TRBV4-1 and TRBJ1-1; D possibly corresponds to TRBD1 (5 bases). Germline V gene data show CDR1 as MGHRA and CDR2 as YSYEKL. Deletions cut 4 bases from V and 3 bases from J, with 12 bases between. CDR3 length equals 14 residues. The CDR3 sequence: CASSRRVGDTEAFF. The CDR3 DNA sequence: TGCGCCAGCAGCCGAAGGGTGGGGGACACTGAAGCTTTCTTT.

This clone was detected only a few times. The chain recombines TRBV6-5 with TRBJ2-7; 7 nucleotides line up with TRBD1. With V trimmed by 2 bases and J by 4 bases, 11 bases remained unmatched. CDR1 and CDR2 from the germline V gene are MNHEY and SVGAGI. The CDR3 sequence is 16 residues long. The CDR3 is CASSYSSPRQGYEQYF. The CDR3 nucleotides are TGTGCCAGCAGTTACAGCAGTCCGAGACAGGGATACGAGCAGTACTTC.

This clone was picked up a small number of times. The chain links TRBV11-3 to TRBJ2-7; 9 bases line up with TRBD2. Germline CDR1 SGHNT, CDR2 YENEEA. The CDR3 is made up of 13 amino acids. The trim removed 2 bases at V and 6 bases at J, leaving 2 bases unmatched. The chain's CDR3 is CASSLLSGGEQYF. In nucleotides, the CDR3 is TGTGCCAGCAGCTTACTTAGCGGGGGCGAGCAGTACTTC.

This chain joins TRBV7-9 and TRBJ1-2, with 9 positions matching TRBD1. The V gene end was trimmed by 3 bases and the J gene end by 7 bases; junction bases not matched to a gene: 9. CDR1 and CDR2 from the germline V gene are SEHNR and FQNEAQ (reference sequence). The CDR3 runs 15 residues. The CDR3 DNA is TGTGCCAGCAGCTTTCACAGGGGGCAACGTGGTGGCTACACCTTC. It yields the protein CASSFHRGQRGGYTF.

V gene TRBV7-9 combines with J gene TRBJ2-3; D uncertain. V lost 1 base and J lost 2, with 7 bases in between. CDR3 length: 14 amino acids. From germline, CDR1 is SEHNR and CDR2 FQNEAQ (reference sequence). CDR3 bases: TGTGCCAGCAGCTTAGGGAGTTACACAGATACGCAGTATTTT. This translates into CASSLGSYTDTQYF.

CDR3 DNA sequence: TGTGCCAGCAGTTACCCGGGTGAACGGCCCCAGCATTTT. This sequence encodes CASSYPGERPQHF. The chain has TRBV6-6 and TRBJ1-5; D uncertain. Germline V CDR1 and CDR2: MNHNY, SVGAGI (reference sequence). Trimming shortened V by 2 bases and J by 9 bases, and 11 bases separated the two germline ends. The CDR3 runs to 13 residues.

As DNA, the CDR3 is TGCGCCAGCAGCGGCGGGACTAGCGGGGACGAGCAGTACTTC. Its protein is CASSGGTSGDEQYF. This chain joins TRBV5-1 and TRBJ2-7; 13 bases line up with TRBD2. J gave up 5 bases and V 4 bases, and 3 bases lay outside the gene matches. The CDR3 consists of 14 residues. In germline, CDR1 is SGHRS, CDR2 YFSETQ.

The V call is TRBV10-2, the J call TRBJ1-5; D gene uncertain. The CDR3 sequence is 16 residues long. Germline V gene sequence: CDR1 WSHSY, CDR2 SAAADI. V shed 4 bases and J shed 1 base, with 14 bases lying between them. The CDR3: CASSGTWGGSNQPQHF. The CDR3 bases are TGCGCCAGCAGTGGGACGTGGGGAGGAAGCAATCAGCCCCAGCATTTT.

This chain joins TRBV18 and TRBJ2-4, with D perhaps assigned TRBD1 or TRBD2 (5 bases each). The V gene lost 0 bases and the J gene lost 6 bases, with 6 bases spanning the gap. The germline gives CDR1 KGHSH, CDR2 LQKENI. There are 13 residues in the CDR3. The CDR3 nucleotides read TGTGCCAGCTCACCACCGGGGGTAAACATTCAGTACTTC. The encoded protein is CASSPPGVNIQYF.

A few counts support this clone. The CDR3 sequence: CASSAGLAGRNEQFF. The CDR3 DNA is TGTGCCAGCAGCGCCGGACTAGCGGGGAGGAATGAGCAGTTCTTC. This sequence joins TRBV5-4 and TRBJ2-1, with 12 bases matching TRBD2. Trimming at V came to 4 bases and at J to 7 bases, leaving 6 bases not matched to a gene. CDR1 and CDR2 from the germline V gene are SGHNT and YYREEE (reference sequence). The CDR3 spans 15 residues.

This clone was picked up one time. Written as DNA, the CDR3 is TGTGCCAGCTCACCACTGCAAGGACAGAGCGGCCAGCCCCAGCATTTT. It encodes CASSPLQGQSGQPQHF. The V call is TRBV18, the J call TRBJ1-5, with a possible D match to TRBD1 (6 bases). V dropped 1 base and J dropped 7 bases, with 17 bases sitting between them. CDR1 and CDR2 (germline): KGHSH, LQKENI. The CDR3 is made up of 16 amino acids.

The gene calls are TRBV15 and TRBJ2-7; D is unclear. There are 18 residues in the CDR3. V was trimmed by 0 bases and J by 0 bases, leaving 18 bases between them. Germline lookup yields CDR1 LNHNV and CDR2 YYDKDF (reference sequence). CDR3 in DNA: TGTGCCACCAGCAGAGACCGCCTGTCAGGATCTACCTCCTACGAGCAGTACTTC. It specifies CATSRDRLSGSTSYEQYF.